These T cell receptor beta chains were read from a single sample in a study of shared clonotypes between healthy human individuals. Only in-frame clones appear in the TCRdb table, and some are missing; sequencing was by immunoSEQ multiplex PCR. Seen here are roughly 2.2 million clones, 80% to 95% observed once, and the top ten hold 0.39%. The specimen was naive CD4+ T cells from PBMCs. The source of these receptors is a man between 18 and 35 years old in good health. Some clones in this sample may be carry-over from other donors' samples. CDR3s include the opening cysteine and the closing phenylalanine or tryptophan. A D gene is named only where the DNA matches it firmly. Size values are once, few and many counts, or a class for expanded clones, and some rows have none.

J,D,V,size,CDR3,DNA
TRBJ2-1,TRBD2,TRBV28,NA,CASSTRESEQFF,TGTGCCAGCAGTACGCGGGAGAGTGAGCAGTTCTTC
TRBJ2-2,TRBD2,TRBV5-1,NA,CASSFWASAGGTGELFF,TGCGCCAGCAGCTTCTGGGCCTCAGCGGGAGGGACCGGGGAGCTGTTTTTT
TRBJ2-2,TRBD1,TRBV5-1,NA,CASSKTGADTGELFF,TGCGCCAGCAGCAAAACAGGGGCCGACACCGGGGAGCTGTTTTTT
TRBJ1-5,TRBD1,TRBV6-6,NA,CASSLTGGDQPQHF,TGTGCCAGCAGTCTGACAGGGGGCGATCAGCCCCAGCATTTT
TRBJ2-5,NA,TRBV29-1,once,CSAGPPSETQYF,TGCAGCGCTGGTCCCCCCTCGGAGACCCAGTACTTC
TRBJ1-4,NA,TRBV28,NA,CASSRTGRGDEKLFF,TGTGCCAGCAGCCGAACTGGGAGGGGAGACGAAAAACTGTTTTTT
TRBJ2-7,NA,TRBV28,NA,CASTEQGSSYEQYF,TGTGCCAGCACTGAGCAGGGGAGCTCCTACGAGCAGTACTTC
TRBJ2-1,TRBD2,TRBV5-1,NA,CASSLVLADYNEQFF,TGCGCCAGCAGCTTGGTTCTAGCGGATTACAATGAGCAGTTCTTC
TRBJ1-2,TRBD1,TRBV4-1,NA,CASSHFGTAANYGYTF,TGCGCCAGCAGCCACTTTGGGACAGCCGCTAACTATGGCTACACCTTC
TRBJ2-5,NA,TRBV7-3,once,CASSKDTSQETQYF,TGTGCCAGCAGCAAAGACACTTCCCAAGAGACCCAGTACTTC
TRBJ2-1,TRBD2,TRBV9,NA,CASSVVSSGSESSYNEQFF,TGTGCCAGCAGCGTAGTCTCTAGCGGGAGCGAGAGCTCCTACAATGAGCAGTTCTTC
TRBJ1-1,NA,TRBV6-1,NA,CASSDSQNTEAFF,TGTGCCAGCAGTGATTCACAGAACACTGAAGCTTTCTTT
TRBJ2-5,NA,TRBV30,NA,CAWSVRGHPQETQYF,TGTGCCTGGAGTGTACGGGGACACCCCCAAGAGACCCAGTACTTC
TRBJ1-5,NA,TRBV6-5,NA,CASSLQASGGGQPQHF,TGTGCCAGCAGTTTACAGGCCTCCGGTGGAGGTCAGCCCCAGCATTTT
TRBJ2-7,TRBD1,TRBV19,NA,CASTMSGTGPSYEQYF,TGTGCCAGTACCATGTCCGGGACAGGTCCCTCCTACGAGCAGTACTTC
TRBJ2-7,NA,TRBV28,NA,CASSWAAVLAQSYEQYF,TGTGCCAGCAGTTGGGCGGCCGTCCTCGCCCAGTCCTACGAGCAGTACTTC
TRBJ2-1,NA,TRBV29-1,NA,CSVQHGPGDFRGNEQFF,TGCAGCGTCCAACATGGGCCCGGGGACTTCCGAGGCAATGAGCAGTTCTTC
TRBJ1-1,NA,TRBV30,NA,CAWRRQTNTEAFF,TGTGCCTGGAGGAGACAGACGAACACTGAAGCTTTCTTT
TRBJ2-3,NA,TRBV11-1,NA,CASSLRGGIGDTQYF,TGTGCCAGCAGCTTGAGAGGAGGTATCGGAGATACGCAGTATTTT
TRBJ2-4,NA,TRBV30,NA,CAWSGTTKYF,TGTGCCTGGAGTGGGACAACCAAGTACTTC
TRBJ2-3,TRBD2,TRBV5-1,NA,CASSLRREEADTQYF,TGCGCCAGCAGCTTGCGGCGGGAGGAGGCAGATACGCAGTATTTT
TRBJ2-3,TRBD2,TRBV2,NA,CASGGRAVTDTQYF,TGTGCCAGCGGAGGGAGGGCCGTTACAGATACGCAGTATTTT
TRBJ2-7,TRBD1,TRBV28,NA,CASSTRDRLRHEQYF,TGTGCCAGCAGTACCCGGGACAGGTTACGCCACGAGCAGTACTTC
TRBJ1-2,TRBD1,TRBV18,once,CASSPRTGSNYGYTF,TGTGCCAGCTCACCTCGGACAGGGTCTAACTATGGCTACACCTTC
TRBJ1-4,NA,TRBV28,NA,CASTQGATNEKLFF,TGTGCCAGCACTCAGGGTGCAACTAATGAAAAACTGTTTTTT
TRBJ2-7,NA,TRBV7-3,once,CASSLTFGYEQYF,TGTGCCAGCAGCTTAACTTTCGGCTACGAGCAGTACTTC
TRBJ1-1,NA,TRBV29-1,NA,CSVVRFSWQGEVEGTEAFF,TGCAGCGTTGTCAGATTTTCTTGGCAGGGAGAGGTCGAGGGCACTGAAGCTTTCTTT
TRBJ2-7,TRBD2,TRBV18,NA,CASSPWGGRSEQYF,TGTGCCAGCTCACCATGGGGCGGGAGAAGCGAGCAGTACTTC
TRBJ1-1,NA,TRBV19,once,CASSRQGQPNTEAFF,TGTGCCAGTAGTAGGCAAGGGCAGCCGAACACTGAAGCTTTCTTT
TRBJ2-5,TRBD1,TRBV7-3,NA,CASSRWTVTGGQETQYF,TGTGCCAGCAGCCGGTGGACTGTGACAGGGGGTCAAGAGACCCAGTACTTC
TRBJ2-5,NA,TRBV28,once,CASTPLGSLPETQYF,TGTGCCAGCACCCCACTCGGGAGCTTACCAGAGACCCAGTACTTC
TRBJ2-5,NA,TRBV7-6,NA,CASSLVGQQETQYF,TGTGCCAGCAGCTTAGTCGGTCAGCAAGAGACCCAGTACTTC
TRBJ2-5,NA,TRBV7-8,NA,CASSPRMYQETQYF,TGTGCCAGCAGCCCCCGAATGTACCAAGAGACCCAGTACTTC
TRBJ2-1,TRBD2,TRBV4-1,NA,CASTSVLTSGSYEQFF,TGCGCCAGCACCTCTGTTTTGACTAGCGGGAGTTATGAGCAGTTCTTC
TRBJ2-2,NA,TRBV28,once,CASPGASGELFF,TGTGCCAGTCCGGGGGCCTCCGGGGAGCTGTTTTTT
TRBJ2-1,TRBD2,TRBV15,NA,CATSTGLVVYEQFF,TGTGCCACCAGCACCGGACTAGTCGTCTATGAGCAGTTCTTC
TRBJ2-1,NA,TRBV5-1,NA,CASSLGGLASGNEQFF,TGCGCCAGCAGCTTGGGGGGACTGGCCTCGGGCAATGAGCAGTTCTTC
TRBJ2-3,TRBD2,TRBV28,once,CASSFGLAGGDTQYF,TGTGCCAGCAGTTTTGGACTAGCGGGAGGAGATACGCAGTATTTT
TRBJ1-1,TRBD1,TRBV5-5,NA,CASRPPFLGQGTEAFF,TGTGCCAGCAGGCCTCCCTTCCTAGGACAGGGGACTGAAGCTTTCTTT
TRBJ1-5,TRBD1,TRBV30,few,CAWSRRGQGNQPQHF,TGTGCCTGGAGCCGTCGGGGACAGGGGAATCAGCCCCAGCATTTT
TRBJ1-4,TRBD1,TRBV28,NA,CASSPRTGGREKLFF,TGTGCCAGCAGTCCCCGGACAGGGGGACGCGAAAAACTGTTTTTT
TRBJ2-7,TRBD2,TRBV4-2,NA,CASSQALAGESYEQYF,TGTGCCAGCAGCCAAGCCCTAGCGGGAGAATCCTACGAGCAGTACTTC
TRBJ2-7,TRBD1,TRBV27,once,CASSLNRGSYEQYF,TGTGCCAGCAGTTTAAACAGGGGCTCCTACGAGCAGTACTTC
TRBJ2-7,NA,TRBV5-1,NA,CASSLDRSYEQYF,TGCGCCAGCAGCTTGGACAGATCCTACGAGCAGTACTTC
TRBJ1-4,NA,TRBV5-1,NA,CASQVDGANEKLFF,TGCGCCAGCCAGGTAGATGGGGCGAATGAAAAACTGTTTTTT
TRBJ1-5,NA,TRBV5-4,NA,CASSQGTNSNQPQHF,TGTGCCAGCAGCCAAGGGACAAATAGCAATCAGCCCCAGCATTTT
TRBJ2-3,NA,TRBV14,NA,CASSQDAGIWGTDTQYF,TGTGCCAGCAGCCAAGATGCCGGGATATGGGGCACAGATACGCAGTATTTT
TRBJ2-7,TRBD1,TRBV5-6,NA,CASSTHRGAYEQYF,TGTGCCAGCAGCACCCACAGGGGAGCGTACGAGCAGTACTTC
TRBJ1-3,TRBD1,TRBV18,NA,CASSPTGDSSGNTIYF,TGTGCCAGCTCCCCGACAGGGGACAGCTCTGGAAACACCATATATTTT
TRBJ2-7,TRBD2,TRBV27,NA,CASSRAGGSYEQYF,TGTGCCAGCAGTCGGGCGGGAGGATCCTACGAGCAGTACTTC
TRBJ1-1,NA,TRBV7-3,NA,CASSFGSPTEAFF,TGTGCCAGCAGCTTTGGGAGTCCGACGGAAGCTTTCTTT
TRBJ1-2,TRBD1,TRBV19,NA,CASSSTGTVYGYTF,TGTGCCAGTAGTAGTACCGGGACAGTCTATGGCTACACCTTC
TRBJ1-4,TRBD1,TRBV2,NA,CASSEGTGREKLFF,TGTGCCAGCAGTGAAGGGACAGGGAGGGAAAAACTGTTTTTT
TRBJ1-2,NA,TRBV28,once,CATGGGLNYGYTF,TGTGCCACGGGGGGAGGACTGAACTATGGCTACACCTTC
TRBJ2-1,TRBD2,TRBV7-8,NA,CASSLASGGDSYNEQFF,TGTGCCAGCAGCTTAGCTTCCGGGGGGGACTCCTACAATGAGCAGTTCTTC
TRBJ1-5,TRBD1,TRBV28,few,CASSSGQGDQPQHF,TGTGCCAGCAGTTCGGGACAGGGGGATCAGCCCCAGCATTTT
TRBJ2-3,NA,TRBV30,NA,CAYNLERTDTQYF,TGTGCCTATAACCTCGAACGCACAGATACGCAGTATTTT